This TCR beta chain was retrieved from a study of OX40 agonist ivuxolimab in advanced cancers. Concerning the study at large: The costimulatory receptor OX40 (CD134) was targeted by ivuxolimab, a fully human IgG2 agonistic monoclonal antibody. Of the approximately 50 dose-escalation patients, hepatocellular carcinoma was present in roughly 19, melanoma in roughly 15, renal cell carcinoma in 9 and head and neck cancer in 9. Partial responses occurred in three dose-escalation patients, of whom one had hepatocellular carcinoma and two had cutaneous melanoma. Intravenous ivuxolimab was administered to patients every 2 weeks at six dose levels: 0.01, 0.1, 0.3, 1.5, 3 and 10 mg/kg. Prior anti-PD-1, anti-PD-L1 or anti-CTLA-4 therapy was permitted, and checkpoint inhibitors had been received by 30% to 40% of dose-escalation patients. Peripheral TCRbeta sequencing aimed to test whether ivuxolimab altered TCR sequence diversity and caused clonal T-cell expansion. The paper reports the monotherapy dose-escalation portion (N = 52 patients) of the phase I ivuxolimab trial. In the dose-escalation cohort, roughly four fifths of patients were male, and the mean age was approximately 60 years, with a range of 23 to 79. General conclusions and limits of the study: Partial responders in the 0.1-3.0 mg/kg groups had among the lowest normalized peripheral clonal expansion, especially among CD8+ T cells. Antigen specificity was not determined for the clonally expanded peripheral T cells. After ivuxolimab, expanded clones were on average more numerous among CD8+ T cells than among CD4+ T cells. Low levels of normalized T-cell clonal expansion were also shown by some nonresponding patients. Clonal expansion of both CD4+ and CD8+ blood T cells was observed from baseline to week 6 at doses 0.1 to 3.0 mg/kg.

V loses 5 bases, J loses 5 bases, and the germline ends lie 12 bases apart. The CDR3 runs 13 amino acids, cysteine and phenylalanine included. The sequence is cut down to CDR3 DNA, 39 bases in frame from base 1. Reading the germline V gene (reference sequence) gives CDR1 PRHDT and CDR2 FYEKMQ. Patients with a history of autoimmune disease or receiving systemic immunosuppression were excluded from the trial. Peripheral blood for TCR sequencing was collected from all dose cohorts at baseline, on cycle 4 day 1, and on cycle 7 day 1. The samples were drawn from a first-in-human, open-label, multicenter phase I dose-escalation trial of ivuxolimab. Adults with locally advanced or metastatic melanoma, renal cell, hepatocellular, or head and neck squamous cell carcinoma were enrolled in the trial. Before TCR sequencing, CD4+ T cells and CD8+ T cells from peripheral blood were sorted into separate populations.

Genomic DNA was extracted from sorted cells for sequencing of the TCRbeta CDR3 region. The immunoSEQ Assay was used to sequence the TCRbeta CDR3 regions. The immuneACCESS repertoire file appears here via TCRdb, limited to in-frame rearrangements. These files lack a portion of the clones; in checked studies, under half of the deficit traces to unresolved V genes, and the cause of the others is not known. For this sample the table gives over 55,000 clones, of which more than 65% were detected only once. Jointly, the top ten make up roughly 6% of the sample. Points on this clone: It lacks a known antigen. No base quality values were provided; no much bigger clone lies one nucleotide off.

This receptor was identified in an adult with an advanced solid tumor such as melanoma, head and neck, liver or kidney cancer. The chain links TRBV13 with TRBJ1-2; the D region possibly corresponds to TRBD1 (5 bases align). The sample consisted of CD4+ or CD8+ T cells sorted from blood, taken in a trial of the OX40 agonist ivuxolimab. CDR3 region: CASSPRGGYGYTF. The DNA sequence is as follows: TGTGCCAGCAGCCCTCGGGGCGGGTATGGCTACACCTTC.